Each of the 15 T cell receptor beta chains below was sequenced from the same sample in a study of cytomegalovirus exposure and HLA in healthy donors. This PCR relied on a set of 60 Vbeta primers and 13 Jbeta primers. Sequencing used immunoSEQ multiplex PCR; TCRdb keeps in-frame clones, though not all of them. The table records about 96,000 clones, roughly 74% of them present only once. Sequenced: PBMCs. The receptors were sampled from a woman aged 70-85 years in good health and CMV-seropositive.

The chain carries TRBV2 and TRBJ1-5, with D unclear. V lost 7 bases to trimming and J lost 7 bases, with 17 bases between them. CDR1 is SNHLY, CDR2 FYNNEI, per germline. The CDR3 is 14 residues long. The CDR3: CASNPTRSGQPQHF. As DNA, the CDR3 is TGTGCCAGCAACCCGACAAGGTCGGGACAGCCCCAGCATTTT.

The chain carries TRBV6-5 and TRBJ2-1; D possibly corresponds to TRBD1 (6 bases). Trimming stripped 6 bases from V and 0 bases from J, with 12 bases between. CDR1 is MNHEY, CDR2 SVGAGI, per germline. There are 15 residues in the CDR3. The DNA for the CDR3 is TGTGCCAGCAGATCTGACAGGAGCTCCTACAATGAGCAGTTCTTC. Encoded protein: CASRSDRSSYNEQFF.

The chain links TRBV14 to TRBJ1-6, with D hard to call. Germline CDR1 is SGHDN and CDR2 is FVKESK. Trimming took off 3 bases at V and 7 bases at J, with 7 bases between the two ends. CDR3 length: 13 amino acids. CDR3: CASSQRANSPLHF. As DNA, the CDR3 is TGTGCCAGCAGCCAGAGAGCCAATTCACCCCTCCACTTT.

The genes are TRBV28 and TRBJ2-5, with 10 bases fitting TRBD2. From germline, CDR1 is MDHEN and CDR2 SYDVKM. The CDR3 consists of 16 residues. V gave up 4 bases and J gave up 0 bases; unmatched junction bases: 5. DNA of the CDR3: TGTGCCAGCAGTTCAAGACTAGCGGGTGACCAAGAGACCCAGTACTTC. Translation gives CASSSRLAGDQETQYF.

The chain combines TRBV6-4 with TRBJ2-1; TRBD2 aligns across 10 bases. V lost 2 bases to trimming and J lost 12 bases; unmatched junction nucleotides: 10. Germline CDR1 is MRHNA and CDR2 is SNTAGT. The CDR3 runs 15 residues. The CDR3, as DNA: TGTGCCAGCAGTGACGGAGCGGGAGGGCCCAGTCGGCAGTTCTTC. Translation gives CASSDGAGGPSRQFF.

The rearrangement joins TRBV11-3 to TRBJ2-2; TRBD1 matches 9 bases. CDR1 SGHNT and CDR2 YENEEA come from the germline V gene. The V gene end was trimmed by 4 bases and the J gene end by 9 bases; junction bases not matched to a gene: 6. This CDR3 has 14 residues. CDR3 protein: CASSSGQGLRELFF. The CDR3 nucleotides read TGTGCCAGCAGCTCGGGACAGGGTCTTCGGGAGCTGTTTTTT.

The chain carries TRBV27 and TRBJ2-2; D not resolved. With 3 bases removed from V and 5 bases from J, the gap between germline ends came to 4 bases. Germline loops: CDR1 MNHEY, CDR2 SMNVEV (reference sequence). This CDR3 is 12 amino acids long. CDR3 sequence reads: CASSFTTGELFF. CDR3 DNA: TGTGCCAGCAGTTTCACTACCGGGGAGCTGTTTTTT.

The chain is built from TRBV7-2 and TRBJ1-2; a weak D match, TRBD1 (5 bases). This CDR3 contains 14 residues. Germline values: CDR1 SGHTA, CDR2 FQGNSA. The V gene lost 1 base and the J gene lost 8 bases, with 14 bases spanning the gap. The CDR3 DNA follows: TGTGCCAGCAGCTTAGAGTTCGGGGGGGGAGGCTACACCTTC. Its translation: CASSLEFGGGGYTF.

This clone came up once. The chain recombines TRBV2 with TRBJ1-6; tentative D call: TRBD1 (6 bases). The CDR3 spans 16 residues. V lost 8 bases and J lost 0, with 14 bases in between. The V gene's germline CDR1 is SNHLY and CDR2 FYNNEI. The CDR3 coding sequence is TGTGCCAGCTGGGACACGCCGAGCTCCTATAATTCACCCCTCCACTTT. It is translated as CASWDTPSSYNSPLHF.

The rearrangement links TRBV6-5 to TRBJ2-1, with TRBD2 identical over 8 bases. With 2 bases clipped from V and 10 bases from J, the junction kept 7 bases outside the gene matches. Germline V gene lookup returns CDR1 MNHEY and CDR2 SVGAGI. This CDR3 contains 14 residues. Here the CDR3 DNA reads TGTGCCAGCAGTTACGGGACTATAGCGGGAGAGCAGTTCTTC. This gives the protein CASSYGTIAGEQFF.

This chain joins TRBV9 and TRBJ2-2; 9 positions match TRBD1. This CDR3 region has 14 residues. Trimming removed 4 bases from V and 9 bases from J; junction bases left unmatched: 7. The germline V gene encodes CDR1 SGDLS and CDR2 YYNGEE. The DNA of the CDR3 is TGTGCCAGCAGCACCCGGACAGGGGAGCGGGAGCTGTTTTTT. Protein: CASSTRTGERELFF.

This sequence joins TRBV7-2 and TRBJ1-1, with 10 bases fitting TRBD1. With 5 bases clipped from V and 6 bases from J, the junction kept 6 bases outside the gene matches. The germline CDR1 and CDR2 sequences are SGHTA and FQGNSA. The CDR3 spans 14 residues. CDR3 protein: CASSMGQGRAEAFF. The CDR3 bases are TGTGCCAGCAGCATGGGACAGGGGAGAGCTGAAGCTTTCTTT.

V gene TRBV27 combines with J gene TRBJ1-4; D possibly corresponds to TRBD1 (6 bases). Between the trimmed V and J ends, which lost 7 bases and 5 bases, there was a span of 14 bases. Germline CDR1 is MNHEY and CDR2 is SMNVEV (reference sequence). This CDR3 contains 14 residues. The CDR3 here is CASNMGAPNEKLFF. The CDR3 nucleotides are TGTGCCAGCAACATGGGGGCGCCCAATGAAAAACTGTTTTTT.

The CDR3 spells CASSFGTGGLGPQHF. Here the CDR3 DNA reads TGTGCCAGCAGTTTTGGGACAGGGGGCTTGGGGCCCCAGCATTTT. This chain uses TRBV28 with TRBJ1-5, with 12 bases identical to TRBD1. The V and J ends lost 3 bases and 9 bases, in that order; junction bases with no gene match: 6. The CDR3 covers 15 residues. Germline V lookup: CDR1 MDHEN, CDR2 SYDVKM.

This chain uses TRBV5-1 with TRBJ2-7; D is possibly TRBD2 (7 bases). CDR1 is SGHRS and CDR2 is YFSETQ in the germline V gene. The germline V and J ends were trimmed by 0 bases and 6 bases, with 13 bases remaining between them. CDR3 length: 14 residues. CDR3 coding DNA: TGCGCCAGCAGCTTGGAGGGGGGGTTTGGCGAGCAGTACTTC. Translated, it gives CASSLEGGFGEQYF. Full variable domain (missing parts from reference TRBV5-1 and TRBJ2-7): KAGVTQTPRYLIKTRGQQVTLSCSPISGHRSVSWYQQTPGQGLQFLFEYFSETQRNKGNFPGRFSGRQFSNSRSEMNVSTLELGDSALYLCASSLEGGFGEQYFGPGTRLTVT.